Listed below are T cell receptor beta chains from one sample, sequenced in a study of cytomegalovirus exposure and HLA in healthy donors. Only in-frame clones appear in the TCRdb table, and some are missing; sequencing was by immunoSEQ multiplex PCR. This sample yields over 130,000 clones, of which 61% are seen a single time; 1.8% belongs to the top ten. The sample consisted of PBMCs. The receptors shown here come from a male donor in good health and CMV-seronegative. Both conserved end residues are part of each CDR3. The D gene is left open where the match is weak. Clone size appears in some rows only: once, few, many, or a class for an expanded clone.

>TRBJ2-5|TRBD1|TRBV18|once
TGTGCCAGCTCACTCGCAGGGGGCGAGACCCAGTACTTC
CASSLAGGETQYF
>TRBJ2-7|NA|TRBV9|NA
TGTGCCAGCAGCGTAGCGGCGGGGGCCCACTACGAGCAGTACTTC
CASSVAAGAHYEQYF
>TRBJ2-6|TRBD1|TRBV14|few
TGTGCCAGCAGCCGAATAGGGGACAGCAACTCTGGGGCCAACGTCCTGACTTTC
CASSRIGDSNSGANVLTF
>TRBJ1-2|TRBD1|TRBV2|NA
TGTGCCAGCAGTTCCGGGACAGGGGTTGGCTACACCTTC
CASSSGTGVGYTF
>TRBJ2-7|NA|TRBV6-5|NA
TGTGCCAGCGGAGGGTCGAATATCTACGAGCAGTACTTC
CASGGSNIYEQYF
>TRBJ2-2|NA|TRBV7-2|few
TGTGCCAGCCAGTCTTTTGCTTCCGGGGAGCTGTTTTTT
CASQSFASGELFF
>TRBJ1-6|NA|TRBV30|NA
TGCGCCCTGAGAGGTCCCACTTATAATTCACCCCTCCACTTT
CALRGPTYNSPLHF
>TRBJ1-2|TRBD1|TRBV5-4|NA
TGTGCCAGCAGCTTCTCCCGGGACAGGGTGGGAGGCTACACCTTC
CASSFSRDRVGGYTF
>TRBJ1-5|NA|TRBV4-1|few
TGCGCCAGCAGCCAAACGACAGCGCCCAATCAGCCCCAGCATTTT
CASSQTTAPNQPQHF
>TRBJ2-5|TRBD1|TRBV7-9|once
TGTGCCAGCAGCCGCGGACAGGGAGGCCGGGAGACCCAGTACTTC
CASSRGQGGRETQYF
>TRBJ1-1|TRBD1|TRBV5-6|NA
TGTGCCAGCAGCGTAGGACAGGGGACAACTGAAGCTTTCTTT
CASSVGQGTTEAFF
>TRBJ1-1|NA|TRBV6-1|NA
TGTGCCAGCAGGCCCCCGGGAGTAGACACTGAAGCTTTCTTT
CASRPPGVDTEAFF
>TRBJ1-1|TRBD1|TRBV5-1|NA
TGCGCCAGCAGTCCCCGGGACAGGGGGCTAAGGGGGGACACTGAAGCTTTCTTT
CASSPRDRGLRGDTEAFF
>TRBJ1-1|TRBD1|TRBV6-1|NA
TGTGCCAGCAATCAAGCGCCCGGGACAGGATCGAACACTGAAGCTTTCTTT
CASNQAPGTGSNTEAFF